This record concerns one T cell receptor beta chain sequence. Its specificity is not known. The CDR3 spans 13 residues. Trimming took 4 bases from V and 3 from J; bases not matched to a gene: 2. CDR1 is MGHDK and CDR2 is SYGVNS in the germline V gene. This sample is part of a study of somatic mutations in cytotoxic T cells in rheumatoid arthritis. Study at large: Peripheral blood samples of more than 25 ml EDTA were taken from patients directly after diagnosis and before treatment.

Study-level findings and limits: Exceedance of 20% of CD8+ cells by the largest CD8+ clone occurred in about an eighth of the roughly 65 patients. Rising age went with increasing CD8+ clonality in rheumatoid arthritis patients; healthy controls showed no such increase.

The method was immunoSEQ multiplex PCR; TCRdb's version includes in-frame clones alone and lacks a portion of them. The data contain 15,000 to 20,000 clones, roughly 75% of them singletons. Magnetic beads with positive selection isolated CD4+ and CD8+ fractions, whose purity was verified by flow cytometry. The gene calls are TRBV25-1 and TRBJ1-1, with 7 bases aligning to TRBD1. The sample comprised CD8+ T cells sorted from blood. The sequence was obtained from an adult with rheumatoid arthritis. In DNA, the CDR3 is TGTGCCAGCAGTGTACAGGGGCACACTGAAGCTTTCTTT. This gives the protein CASSVQGHTEAFF.